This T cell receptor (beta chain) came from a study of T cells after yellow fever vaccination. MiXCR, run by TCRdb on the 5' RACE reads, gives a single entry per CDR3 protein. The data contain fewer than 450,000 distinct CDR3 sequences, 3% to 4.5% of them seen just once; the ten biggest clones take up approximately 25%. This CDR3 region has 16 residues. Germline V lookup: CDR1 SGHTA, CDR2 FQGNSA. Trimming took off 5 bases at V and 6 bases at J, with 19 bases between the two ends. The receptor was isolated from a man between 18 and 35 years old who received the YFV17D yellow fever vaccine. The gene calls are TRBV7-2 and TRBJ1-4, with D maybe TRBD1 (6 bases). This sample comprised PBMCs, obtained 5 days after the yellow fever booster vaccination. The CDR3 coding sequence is TGTGCCAGCAGCACAGAAGGGGCGGGGGCCGATGAAAAACTGTTTTTT. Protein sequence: CASSTEGAGADEKLFF.